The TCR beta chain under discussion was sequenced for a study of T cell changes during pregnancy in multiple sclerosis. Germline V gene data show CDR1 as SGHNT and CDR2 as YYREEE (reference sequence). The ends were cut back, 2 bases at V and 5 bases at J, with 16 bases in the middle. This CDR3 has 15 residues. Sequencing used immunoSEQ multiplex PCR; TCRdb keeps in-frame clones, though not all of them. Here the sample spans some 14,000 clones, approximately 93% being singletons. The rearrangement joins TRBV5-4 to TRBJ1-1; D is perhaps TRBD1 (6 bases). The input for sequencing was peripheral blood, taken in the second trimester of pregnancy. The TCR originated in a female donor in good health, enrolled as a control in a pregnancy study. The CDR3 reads CASSLVRGALTEAFF. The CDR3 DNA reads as TGTGCCAGCAGCTTAGTTCGGGGGGCGCTGACTGAAGCTTTCTTT.